These 11 T cell receptor beta chains were all obtained from the same sample, sequenced in a study of naive and memory T cell subsets. Study conclusions and caveats: Especially in CD8 cells, naive repertoires contained a few larger clonotypes, possibly CD45RA-re-expressing memory cells.

Antigens for these TCRs are unknown. Two oligonucleotides, mixed equimolar, formed the beta constant-region primer covering TRBC1 and TRBC2. Four rounds of PCR amplified the ligated cDNA using nested alpha and beta constant-region primers plus SP2. A single record per CDR3 protein comes from TCRdb applying MiXCR to the UMI-ligation and nested PCR reads. The profile shows around 100,000 distinct CDR3 sequences, more than 12% of them singletons. Sequencing input: naive CD8+ T cells from blood. Receptors were obtained from a human donor in good health.

This clonotype was seen a few times. The V and J genes are TRBV12-5 and TRBJ2-5; D is possibly TRBD2 (5 bases). V shed 0 bases and J shed 3 bases, with 11 bases lying between them. The CDR3 is 15 residues long. Germline CDR1 reads LGHNT; CDR2 reads FRNRAP. The CDR3 DNA follows: TGTGCTAGTGGTTTGGTAGAGTTCGGGGAAGAGACCCAGTACTTC. Its translation is CASGLVEFGEETQYF.

The chain combines TRBV20-1 with TRBJ2-7; D is ambiguous. The V gene lost 1 base and the J gene lost 0 bases, with 10 bases spanning the gap. The germline CDR1 and CDR2 sequences are DFQATT and SNEGSKA (reference sequence). This CDR3 has 14 amino acids. The CDR3 reads CSARGRMSSYEQYF. In DNA, the CDR3 is TGCAGTGCTAGAGGGCGGATGAGCTCCTACGAGCAGTACTTC.

This clonotype was recorded many times. The chain combines TRBV4-3 with TRBJ2-1; TRBD2 aligns across 8 bases. Germline V gene lookup returns CDR1 LGHNA and CDR2 YSLEER. The CDR3 contains 17 residues. J was trimmed by 0 bases and V by 0 bases; bases with no gene match: 4. CDR3 sequence: CASSQEVAGTSYNEQFF. CDR3 sequence (DNA): TGCGCCAGCAGCCAAGAGGTAGCGGGGACCTCCTACAATGAGCAGTTCTTC.

The gene calls are TRBV12-5 and TRBJ2-2; D ambiguous. The germline V and J ends were trimmed by 2 bases and 6 bases, with 16 bases remaining between them. The CDR3 has 16 residues. Germline values: CDR1 LGHNT, CDR2 FRNRAP. This chain's CDR3 is CASGLPVPHPPGELFF. The CDR3 DNA sequence: TGTGCTAGTGGTTTGCCAGTCCCCCATCCCCCCGGGGAGCTGTTTTTT.

In this sample, this clonotype turned up a few times. V is TRBV13 and J is TRBJ2-5; 9 nucleotides align to TRBD2. With V trimmed by 5 bases and J by 1 base, 5 bases remained unmatched. From germline, CDR1 is PRHDT and CDR2 FYEKMQ (reference sequence). CDR3 length equals 15 residues. Written as DNA, the CDR3 is TGTGCCAGCAGCCACCCGACTAGCGGCCAAGAGACCCAGTACTTC. The encoded protein is CASSHPTSGQETQYF.

The J gene is TRBJ1-6, the V gene TRBV2, with D unclear. Germline V lookup: CDR1 SNHLY, CDR2 FYNNEI. The germline V and J ends were trimmed by 7 bases and 9 bases, with 16 bases remaining between them. The length of the CDR3 is 14 residues. The chain's CDR3 is CASMASYIGSPLHF. The CDR3 region has the DNA TGTGCCAGCATGGCGTCCTATATCGGTTCACCCCTCCACTTT.

This clonotype was recorded a few times. The J gene is TRBJ1-4, the V gene TRBV25-1, with unresolved D. This CDR3 has 11 amino acids. V lost 4 bases, J lost 7 bases, and 4 bases lay in between. CDR1 and CDR2 (germline): MGHDK, SYGVNS. This chain's CDR3 is CASSVGEKLFF. In DNA form, the CDR3 reads TGTGCCAGCAGTGTCGGTGAAAAACTGTTTTTT.

The J gene is TRBJ1-1, the V gene TRBV7-9, with no clear D. CDR3 length: 12 amino acids. Deletions cut 5 bases from V and 3 bases from J, with 7 bases between. Germline-derived CDR1 and CDR2 are SEHNR and FQNEAQ (reference sequence). The chain's CDR3 is CASSGEYTEAFF. CDR3 nucleotides: TGTGCCAGCAGCGGGGAGTACACTGAAGCTTTCTTT.

The gene calls are TRBV7-9 and TRBJ1-4; 7 nucleotides line up with TRBD1. With 5 bases clipped from V and 4 bases from J, the junction kept 7 bases outside the gene matches. The germline CDR1 and CDR2 sequences are SEHNR and FQNEAQ (reference sequence). CDR3 length equals 15 residues. The CDR3 loop reads CASSGSGTVNEKLFF. The CDR3 coding sequence is TGTGCCAGCAGCGGATCCGGGACAGTTAATGAAAAACTGTTTTTT. The variable domain in full, with the rest retrieved from reference TRBV7-9 and TRBJ1-4, is DTGVSQNPRHKITKRGQNVTFRCDPISEHNRLYWYRQTLGQGPEFLTYFQNEAQLEKSRLLSDRFSAERPKGSFSTLEIQRTEQGDSAMYLCASSGSGTVNEKLFFGSGTQLSVL.

This chain joins TRBV29-1 and TRBJ1-1; 9 nucleotides agree with TRBD1. This CDR3 has 17 amino acids. From germline, CDR1 is SQVTM and CDR2 ANQGSEA. V shed 1 base, J shed 1 base, and the junction held 10 bases outside the gene matches. CDR3 nucleotides: TGCAGCGTTGAAGGCCGGGACAGGGTTATTAGGAACACTGAAGCTTTCTTT. It codes for CSVEGRDRVIRNTEAFF.

This clonotype was found once. This may stem from a read error, because a much larger clone lies one nucleotide away. This chain joins TRBV5-1 and TRBJ2-3; D is uncertain. This CDR3 is built from 14 residues. Germline-derived CDR1 and CDR2 are SGHRS and YFSETQ. V lost 3 bases to trimming and J lost 0 bases, with 8 bases between them. The CDR3 nucleotides are TGCGCCAGCAGCTGGTCGGAAAGCACAGATACGCAGTATTTT. As protein: CASSWSESTDTQYF.